This entry is about one T cell receptor beta chain. This record belongs to a study of Tregs in tolerant kidney transplant recipients. J lost 3 bases, V lost 2 bases, and 6 bases had no gene match. Germline CDR1 SGHTS, CDR2 YDEGEE. This CDR3 region has 15 residues. Assay: immunoSEQ multiplex PCR; the TCRdb copy retains only in-frame clones and omits some. Among 60,000 to 95,000 clones listed, more than 95% were seen once. The sequenced sample was CD4+ T cells from blood, obtained before the transplant. This TCR came from a human donor who received a combined kidney and bone marrow transplant. V and J are TRBV5-8 and TRBJ1-1, with 8 nucleotides matching TRBD1. The CDR3 loop is CASSFGTGADTEAFF. DNA of the CDR3: TGTGCCAGCAGCTTCGGGACAGGAGCGGACACTGAAGCTTTCTTT. Variable domain in full (rest from reference TRBV5-8 and TRBJ1-1): EAGVTQSPTHLIKTRGQQATLRCSPISGHTSVYWYQQALGLGLQFLLWYDEGEERNRGNFPPRFSGRQFPNYSSELNVNALELEDSALYLCASSFGTGADTEAFFGQGTRLTVV.